This T cell receptor beta chain was found in a study of T cells in Graves' hyperthyroidism and ophthalmopathy. RNA transcripts provided the source from which TCR beta CDR3 regions were amplified. Using the HTBI primer set, a first-round RT-PCR was run on the TCR CDR3. Each CDR3 protein gets one entry after TCRdb re-called the multiplex PCR reads with MiXCR. The table has about 410,000 distinct CDR3 sequences, 14% to 15% seen once. This clonotype was seen repeatedly, ten times or more. From 10 ml of fresh peripheral blood, PBMCs were isolated. The receptor comes from a young man with Graves' ophthalmopathy. The sequencing input was blood.

Written as DNA, the CDR3 is TGTGCCAGCAGCTCTCGACAGCTAGCCAAAAACATTCAGTACTTC. It encodes CASSSRQLAKNIQYF. The chain employs TRBV11-2 and TRBJ2-4; D possibly corresponds to TRBD1 (5 bases). CDR3 length: 15 residues. From germline, CDR1 is SGHAT and CDR2 FQNNGV. Trimming took 4 bases from V and 0 from J, leaving 10 bases between them.